The 10 T cell receptor beta chains below all came from one sample that was sequenced in a study of CD8 T cells in ankylosing spondylitis. In TCRdb, the 5' RACE reads were re-called with MiXCR into one record per CDR3 protein. This sample has a few hundred thousand distinct CDR3 sequences, with about 20% found just once. The specimen was blood, either unsorted or a sorted T cell fraction (not recorded which). These receptors were collected from a male donor with ankylosing spondylitis or in good health (not recorded which).

This clonotype was observed a handful of times. The rearrangement joins TRBV20-1 to TRBJ1-1, with a tentative D call TRBD1 (5 bases). This CDR3 comprises 14 residues. Trimming left V 1 base short and J 6 bases short, with 15 bases between. In germline, CDR1 is DFQATT, CDR2 SNEGSKA (reference sequence). The CDR3 region has the DNA TGCAGTGCTAGAGGTGTCGGGGGAGTGGCTGAAGCTTTCTTT. Translation gives CSARGVGGVAEAFF.

The chain links TRBV12-3 or TRBV12-4 to TRBJ2-1, with D tentatively TRBD2 (6 bases). There are 17 residues in the CDR3. The V gene lost 0 bases and the J gene lost 0 bases, with 12 bases spanning the gap. The CDR3 spells CASSLATSLSSYNEQFF. CDR3 in DNA: TGTGCCAGCAGTTTAGCTACTAGCTTGAGCTCCTACAATGAGCAGTTCTTC.

The V and J genes are TRBV28 and TRBJ1-5; TRBD1 agrees at 7 bases. Germline values: CDR1 MDHEN, CDR2 SYDVKM. V shed 8 bases and J 3 bases; nucleotides not matched to a gene: 1. CDR3 length: 12 residues. In nucleotides, the CDR3 is TGTGCCAGCGGGACAGTCAATCAGCCCCAGCATTTT. It translates to CASGTVNQPQHF.

This clonotype was seen a handful of times. The V gene is TRBV20-1, the J gene TRBJ2-5; possible D gene TRBD2, 6 bases. V was cut by 6 bases and J by 5 bases, with 16 bases left in between. The germline CDR1 and CDR2 sequences are DFQATT and SNEGSKA (reference sequence). The CDR3 is 13 amino acids. CDR3 region: CSARLGGVETQYF. CDR3 bases: TGCAGTGCCCGCTTGGGGGGTGTGGAGACCCAGTACTTC.

Only a few counts were recorded for this clonotype. This chain uses TRBV6-1 with TRBJ1-4; D ambiguous. Germline lookup yields CDR1 MNHNS and CDR2 SASEGT. The CDR3 is made up of 14 amino acids. Trimming took 5 bases from V and 5 from J, leaving 12 bases between them. Written as DNA, the CDR3 is TGTGCCAGCAGTCAACTGACGTTCAATGAAAAACTGTTTTTT. Protein product: CASSQLTFNEKLFF.

The V gene is TRBV27, the J gene TRBJ1-1; 10 positions match TRBD1. V shed 8 bases, J shed 4 bases, and the junction held 7 bases outside the gene matches. In germline, CDR1 is MNHEY, CDR2 SMNVEV (reference sequence). The CDR3 totals 14 residues. The CDR3 DNA reads TGTGCCAGCTTAGGGGACAGGGGTATCACTGAAGCTTTCTTT. Translating it yields CASLGDRGITEAFF.

The rearrangement links TRBV7-6 to TRBJ1-1, with a weak D call TRBD1 (6 bases). The CDR3 covers 17 residues. V was clipped by 1 base and J by 1 base, with 16 bases between them. Germline CDR1 SGHVS, CDR2 FNYEAQ. CDR3 amino acids: CASSLVTTGTTNTEAFF. Written as DNA, the CDR3 is TGTGCCAGCAGCTTAGTTACAACCGGGACAACGAACACTGAAGCTTTCTTT.

In its sample, this clonotype was seen a few times. The CDR3 reads CSVTLAGTNNEQFF. In DNA, the CDR3 is TGCAGCGTGACACTAGCGGGGACCAACAATGAGCAGTTCTTC. V gene TRBV29-1 combines with J gene TRBJ2-1, with 10 bases that match TRBD2. The CDR3 is made up of 14 amino acids. In germline, CDR1 is SQVTM, CDR2 ANQGSEA. After removal of 6 bases from V and 5 bases from J, the junction contained 7 bases not matched to a gene.

This clonotype was observed at least ten times. The chain is built from TRBV5-1 and TRBJ2-2; a weak D match, TRBD1 (5 bases). Trimming pared 1 base from V and 1 base from J, leaving 5 bases between. Germline V lookup: CDR1 SGHRS, CDR2 YFSETQ. The CDR3 consists of 14 residues. CDR3 protein: CASSLRGNTGELFF. The CDR3 nucleotides read TGCGCCAGCAGCTTGAGGGGGAACACCGGGGAGCTGTTTTTT.

This chain uses TRBV20-1 with TRBJ1-1, with 12 bases identical to TRBD1. The germline gives CDR1 DFQATT, CDR2 SNEGSKA (reference sequence). V shed 0 bases, J shed 4 bases, and the junction held 18 bases outside the gene matches. This CDR3 has 20 amino acids. CDR3 residues: CSARDLLGTGGDWWGTEAFF. In nucleotides, the CDR3 is TGCAGTGCTAGAGATTTATTGGGGACAGGGGGCGATTGGTGGGGCACTGAAGCTTTCTTT.